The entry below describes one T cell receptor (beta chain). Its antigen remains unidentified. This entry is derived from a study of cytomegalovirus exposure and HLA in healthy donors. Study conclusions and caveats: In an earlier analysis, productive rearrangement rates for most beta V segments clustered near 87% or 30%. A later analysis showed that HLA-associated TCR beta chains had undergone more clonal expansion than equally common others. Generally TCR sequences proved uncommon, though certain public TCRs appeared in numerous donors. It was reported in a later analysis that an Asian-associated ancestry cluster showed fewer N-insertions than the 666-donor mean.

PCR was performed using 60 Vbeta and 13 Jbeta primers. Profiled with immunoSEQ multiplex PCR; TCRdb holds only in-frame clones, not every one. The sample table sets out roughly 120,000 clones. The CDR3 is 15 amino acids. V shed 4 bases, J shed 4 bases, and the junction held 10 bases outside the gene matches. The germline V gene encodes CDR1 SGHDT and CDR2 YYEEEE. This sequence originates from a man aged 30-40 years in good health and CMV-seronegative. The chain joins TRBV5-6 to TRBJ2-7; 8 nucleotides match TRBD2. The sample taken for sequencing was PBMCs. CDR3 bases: TGTGCCAGCAGCCCGTTAGCGGGGCTAACTTACGAGCAGTACTTC. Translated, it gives CASSPLAGLTYEQYF.